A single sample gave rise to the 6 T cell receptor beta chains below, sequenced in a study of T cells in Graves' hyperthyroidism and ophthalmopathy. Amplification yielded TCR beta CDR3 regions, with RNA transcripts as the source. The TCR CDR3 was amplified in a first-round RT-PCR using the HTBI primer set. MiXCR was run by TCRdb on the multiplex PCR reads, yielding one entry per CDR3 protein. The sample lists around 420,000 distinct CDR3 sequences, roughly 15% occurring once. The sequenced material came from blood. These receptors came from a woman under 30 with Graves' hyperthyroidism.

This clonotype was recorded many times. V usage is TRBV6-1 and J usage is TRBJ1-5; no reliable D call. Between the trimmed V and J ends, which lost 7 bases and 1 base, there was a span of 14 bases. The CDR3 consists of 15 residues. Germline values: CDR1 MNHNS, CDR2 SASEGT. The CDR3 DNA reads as TGTGCCAGCACCCTCAGGCGGGGAAGCAATCAGCCCCAGCATTTT. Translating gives CASTLRRGSNQPQHF.

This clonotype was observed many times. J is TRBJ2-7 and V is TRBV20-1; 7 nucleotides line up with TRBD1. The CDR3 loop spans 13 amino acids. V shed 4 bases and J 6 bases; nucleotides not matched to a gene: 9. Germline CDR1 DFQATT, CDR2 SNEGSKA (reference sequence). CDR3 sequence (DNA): TGCAGTGCTATCGCTGACAGGGACGGCGAGCAGTACTTC. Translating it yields CSAIADRDGEQYF.

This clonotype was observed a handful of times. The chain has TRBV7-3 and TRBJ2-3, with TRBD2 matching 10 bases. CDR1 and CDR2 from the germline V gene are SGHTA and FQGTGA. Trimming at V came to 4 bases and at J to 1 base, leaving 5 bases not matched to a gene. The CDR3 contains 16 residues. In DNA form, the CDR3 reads TGTGCCAGCAGCTCCCCCGGGACTAGCGGCACAGATACGCAGTATTTT. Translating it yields CASSSPGTSGTDTQYF.

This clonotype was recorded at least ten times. CDR3 nucleotides: TGTGCCAGCAGAAAGGAGTGGGACACTGAAGCTTTCTTT. Amino acid sequence: CASRKEWDTEAFF. The chain recombines TRBV7-3 with TRBJ1-1; D is unresolved. This CDR3 has 13 amino acids. Trimming shortened V by 6 bases and J by 3 bases, and 11 bases separated the two germline ends. Germline V gives CDR1 SGHTA, CDR2 FQGTGA. Looking up the rest from reference TRBV7-3 and TRBJ1-1 gives the full variable domain: GAGVSQTPSNKVTEKGKYVELRCDPISGHTALYWYRQSLGQGPEFLIYFQGTGAADDSGLPNDRFFAVRPEGSVSTLKIQRTERGDSAVYLCASRKEWDTEAFFGQGTRLTVV.

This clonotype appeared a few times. The CDR3 loop is CSASSLAEQFF. Here the CDR3 DNA reads TGCAGTGCTAGCTCTTTGGCGGAGCAGTTCTTC. The chain links TRBV20-1 to TRBJ2-1; D gene unclear. V was shortened by 3 bases and J by 10 bases, with 10 bases between the two germline ends. This CDR3 is built from 11 residues. Per germline, CDR1 DFQATT and CDR2 SNEGSKA (reference sequence).

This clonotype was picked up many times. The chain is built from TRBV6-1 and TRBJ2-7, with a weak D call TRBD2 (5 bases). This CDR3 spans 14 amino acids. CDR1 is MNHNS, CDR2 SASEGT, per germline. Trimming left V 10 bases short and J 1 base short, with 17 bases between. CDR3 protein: CATSKEGPSYEQYF. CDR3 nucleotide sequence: TGTGCCACCTCGAAAGAGGGTCCATCCTACGAGCAGTACTTC.